This T cell receptor beta chain comes out of a study of a mutant IDH1 vaccine in newly diagnosed glioma. Looking at the study overall: Vaccination was launched 4-6 weeks after radiotherapy alone, or with temozolomide cycles. Beforehand, treatment had been radiotherapy, temozolomide, or both; the majority received both. Treated patients, approximately 60% male and roughly 38% female, averaged about 40 years of age.

Regarding the study as a whole: Altogether, around 93% of patients exhibited vaccine-induced immune responses.

The time point was: week 5, during vaccination. With topical imiquimod, each dose of the vaccine consisted of 300 ug of mutant IDH1 20-mer peptide. V lost 4 bases to trimming and J lost 1 base, with 3 bases between them. This CDR3 is 11 amino acids long. Germline CDR1 reads SGHDT; CDR2 reads YYEEEE. As to this clone: The antigen is not known.

The repertoire was sequenced with immunoSEQ multiplex PCR; TCRdb's copy has only in-frame clones and lacks some. The table includes around 61,000 clones, 85% to 90% detected once. The material was PBMCs, obtained from a glioma patient whose treatment included an IDH1 peptide vaccine. The clonotype was recovered from a woman aged 40 to 50 with glioma. The chain uses TRBV5-6 and TRBJ2-7; D call uncertain. Here the CDR3 DNA reads TGTGCCAGCAGCCAATCCTACGAGCAGTACTTC. It is translated as CASSQSYEQYF.